This T cell receptor beta chain was identified in a study of T cell responses to AZD1222 COVID-19 vaccine. Findings and limits, study-wide: Variant regions that are unmutated are reportedly the target of nearly half of spike-specific TCRs. Just five to seven AZD1222 recipients tested seropositive at baseline. Mostly white British, mostly female donors; authors suggested clonal diversity may be underestimated. All repertoire sampling was performed exclusively after the peak T cell response.

About this clone itself: The target antigen is unknown.

The germline CDR1 and CDR2 sequences are SGHDN and FVKESK. V shed 6 bases, J shed 8 bases, and the junction held 2 bases outside the gene matches. This CDR3 is 11 amino acids long. Only in-frame clones appear in the TCRdb table, and some are missing; sequencing was by immunoSEQ multiplex PCR. In the table there are around 130,000 clones, roughly 85% of which are singletons. Sequencing was performed on peripheral blood, taken on day 0 of MenACWY control vaccination. The receptor's source is an adult in good health. The chain has TRBV14 and TRBJ1-1; 8 nucleotides match TRBD1. The CDR3 DNA follows: TGTGCCAGCAGAAACAGGGGGGAAGCTTTCTTT. This gives the protein CASRNRGEAFF.